This T cell receptor beta chain stems from a study of blood T cell repertoires in COVID-19. With 0 bases removed from V and 2 bases from J, the gap between germline ends came to 14 bases. There are 16 residues in the CDR3. CDR1 is MNHEY, CDR2 SVGAGI, per germline. Libraries were prepared by immunoSEQ multiplex PCR; TCRdb keeps only in-frame clonotypes and omits some of them. The repertoire holds nearly 200,000 clones, with almost 85% as singletons. The chain uses TRBV6-5 and TRBJ2-7; TRBD1 is a possible D gene (6 bases). Sequencing was performed on peripheral blood. The receptor's source is a human donor with acute or convalescent COVID-19. The donor label of this sample is uncertain. The CDR3 sequence is CASSYSGPGDPYEQYF. The CDR3 DNA reads as TGTGCCAGCAGTTACTCGGGGCCAGGGGACCCCTACGAGCAGTACTTC.